This section outlines one TCR beta chain sequence together with its context. Its cognate antigen is unknown. The data are from a study of T cells expressing NK-cell markers. Across the study: The study drew TCR beta repertoires from sorted CD3+CD56+NKG2C+, CD3+CD56+NKG2C- and CD3+CD56-NKG2C+ T cells. Sequencing covered eight donors, seven HCMV-seropositive and one seronegative.

The study's findings and limits: Several of the donors also had these clonotypes leading their CD3+CD56-NKG2C+ fraction.

TCRdb reprocessed the 5' RACE reads, keeping one entry per CDR3 protein, no DNA. The sample holds 20,000 to 25,000 distinct CDR3 sequences. Germline lookup yields CDR1 MNHEY and CDR2 SMNVEV (reference sequence). This CDR3 has 13 residues. The chain couples TRBV27 to TRBJ1-1; without DNA, the TCRdb call of TRBD1 cannot be checked. The receptor comes from a man aged 18 to 70 in good health. What was sequenced was blood T cells: a sorted CD56 or NKG2C T cell subset, CD4+ or CD8+ T cells, or bulk PBMC T cells (not recorded which). This CDR3 is CASSLTGQTEAFF.